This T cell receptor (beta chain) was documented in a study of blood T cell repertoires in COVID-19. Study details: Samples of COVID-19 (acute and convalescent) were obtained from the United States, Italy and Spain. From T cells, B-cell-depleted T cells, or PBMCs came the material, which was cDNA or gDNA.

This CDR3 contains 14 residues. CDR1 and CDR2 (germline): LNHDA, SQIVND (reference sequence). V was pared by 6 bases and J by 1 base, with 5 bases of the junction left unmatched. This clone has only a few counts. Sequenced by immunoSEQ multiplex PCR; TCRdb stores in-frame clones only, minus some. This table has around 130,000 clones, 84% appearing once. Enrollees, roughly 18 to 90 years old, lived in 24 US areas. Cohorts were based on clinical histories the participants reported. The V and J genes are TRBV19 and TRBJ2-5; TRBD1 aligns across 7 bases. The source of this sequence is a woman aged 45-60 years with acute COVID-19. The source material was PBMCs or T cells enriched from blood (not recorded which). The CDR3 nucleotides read TGTGCCAGTAGCCCGGGGACAGCCCAAGAGACCCAGTACTTC. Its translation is CASSPGTAQETQYF.